The present T cell receptor beta chain was sequenced within a study of T-cell reconstitution after alpha-beta-depleted transplantation in children. Unique molecular identifiers featured in how the TCRbeta library was prepared. In TCRdb, the PCR reads were re-called with MiXCR into one record per CDR3 protein. The sample holds fewer than 150,000 distinct CDR3 sequences, 23% seen once. Germline trimming cut 5 bases from V and 3 bases from J; bases unmatched to any gene: 8. The CDR3 is 17 amino acids. In germline, CDR1 is DFQATT, CDR2 SNEGSKA (reference sequence). This clonotype was counted a few times. Sample: PBMCs, mostly from graft donor cells, taken 180 days after TCRalphabeta/CD19-depleted stem cell transplant. The receptor was isolated from a male patient under 10 years old who had a stem cell transplant for chronic granulomatous disease, so the T cells may come from the graft donor. This chain uses TRBV20-1 with TRBJ2-2; 14 nucleotides match TRBD2. This CDR3 reads CSAEGLAGVSDTGELFF. CDR3 bases: TGCAGTGCTGAGGGACTAGCGGGAGTTTCGGACACCGGGGAGCTGTTTTTT.